The present T cell receptor (beta chain) was sequenced within a study of T cell responses to AZD1222 COVID-19 vaccine. The method was immunoSEQ multiplex PCR; TCRdb's version includes in-frame clones alone and lacks a portion of them. The repertoire holds some 160,000 clones, with roughly 93% as singletons. V lost 5 bases to trimming and J lost 2 bases, with 8 bases between them. Germline lookup yields CDR1 KGHDR and CDR2 SFDVKD. The CDR3 spans 13 residues. The sequence was collected from an adult in good health. V usage is TRBV24-1 and J usage is TRBJ2-5, with unresolved D. Here the sequenced sample was peripheral blood, taken on day 0 of AZD1222 vaccination. In DNA form, the CDR3 reads TGTGCCACCAGTGGCGTCAGGCAAGAGACCCAGTACTTC. It codes for CATSGVRQETQYF.